One and the same sample provided the 32 T cell receptor beta chains below, sequenced in a study of cytomegalovirus exposure and HLA in healthy donors. PCR was performed using 60 Vbeta and 13 Jbeta primers. Sequenced by immunoSEQ multiplex PCR; TCRdb stores in-frame clones only, minus some. The sample consists of 150,000 to 200,000 clones, approximately 67% of them appearing once. Sequencing was carried out using PBMCs. All receptors come from a woman between 18 and 29 years old in good health and CMV-seropositive.

This clone was seen a handful of times. The chain is built from TRBV5-5 and TRBJ1-5, with D hard to call. Germline-derived CDR1 and CDR2 are SGHKS and YYEKEE (reference sequence). This CDR3 is 14 amino acids long. V was trimmed by 2 bases and J by 1 base, leaving 7 bases between them. Here the CDR3 reads CASSFVESNQPQHF. The CDR3 DNA follows: TGTGCCAGCAGCTTCGTGGAGAGCAATCAGCCCCAGCATTTT. Variable domain in full (rest from reference TRBV5-5 and TRBJ1-5): DAGVTQSPTHLIKTRGQQVTLRCSPISGHKSVSWYQQVLGQGPQFIFQYYEKEERGRGNFPDRFSARQFPNYSSELNVNALLLGDSALYLCASSFVESNQPQHFGDGTRLSIL.

Written as DNA, the CDR3 is TGTGCCAGCAGCTTAGCCGACCAAGAGACCCAGTACTTC. Translation gives CASSLADQETQYF. The rearrangement joins TRBV7-8 to TRBJ2-5; no firm D call. This CDR3 comprises 13 residues. Trimming took off 0 bases at V and 0 bases at J, with 2 bases between the two ends. Per germline, CDR1 SGHVS and CDR2 FQNEAQ.

CDR3 in amino acids: CASSLEGGVVPEAFF. In DNA, the CDR3 is TGTGCCAGCAGTTTAGAAGGGGGGGTTGTCCCTGAAGCTTTCTTT. V is TRBV28 and J is TRBJ1-1; possible D gene TRBD1, 6 bases. The CDR3 extends over 15 amino acids. Germline loops: CDR1 MDHEN, CDR2 SYDVKM. The germline V and J ends were trimmed by 2 bases and 6 bases, with 16 bases remaining between them.

This chain joins TRBV11-1 and TRBJ2-2; 9 bases line up with TRBD1. This CDR3 is 14 amino acids long. J lost 9 bases, V lost 4 bases, and 6 bases had no gene match. Germline lookup yields CDR1 SGHAT and CDR2 FQDESV (reference sequence). This CDR3 reads CASSSDRGFRELFF. CDR3 sequence (DNA): TGTGCCAGCAGCTCAGACAGGGGGTTCCGGGAGCTGTTTTTT.

CDR3 in amino acids: CASSPSHRLNTEAFF. The CDR3 DNA reads as TGTGCCAGCAGCCCCTCCCACAGATTGAACACTGAAGCTTTCTTT. The J gene is TRBJ1-1, the V gene TRBV7-3; D call uncertain. The CDR3 consists of 15 residues. The V gene lost 5 bases and the J gene lost 0 bases, with 13 bases spanning the gap. CDR1 SGHTA and CDR2 FQGTGA come from the germline V gene.

The rearrangement links TRBV19 to TRBJ1-1; 9 bases line up with TRBD1. V shed 6 bases and J 6 bases; nucleotides not matched to a gene: 2. From germline, CDR1 is LNHDA and CDR2 SQIVND (reference sequence). The CDR3 length is 12 residues. The CDR3: CASRDRGPEAFF. The CDR3 coding sequence is TGTGCCAGTAGGGACAGGGGACCTGAAGCTTTCTTT.

The chain is built from TRBV5-6 and TRBJ1-1; D call uncertain. Trimming removed 2 bases at V and 1 base at J, with 3 bases between. Germline V gene sequence: CDR1 SGHDT, CDR2 YYEEEE. The CDR3 spans 12 residues. The CDR3 protein is CASSFQNTEAFF. DNA of the CDR3: TGTGCCAGCAGCTTCCAGAACACTGAAGCTTTCTTT.

This clone has just a few counts. As DNA, the CDR3 is TGTGCCAGCAGTTCCAGATCGACAGGGGGCCTCTACGAGCAGTACTTC. Translating gives CASSSRSTGGLYEQYF. The rearrangement uses TRBV27 and TRBJ2-7, with 10 positions matching TRBD1. V lost 4 bases and J lost 3; bases outside the gene matches: 9. Germline CDR1 reads MNHEY; CDR2 reads SMNVEV (reference sequence). CDR3 length: 16 amino acids.

The chain has TRBV6-5 and TRBJ2-7, with D tentatively TRBD2 (7 bases). V was pared by 2 bases and J by 3 bases, with 14 bases between. Germline CDR1 is MNHEY and CDR2 is SVGAGI. The CDR3 runs 15 residues. CDR3 region: CASSYKGGSLYEQYF. DNA for the CDR3: TGTGCCAGCAGTTACAAGGGGGGGTCCCTCTACGAGCAGTACTTC.

The rearrangement uses TRBV5-6 and TRBJ1-2, with D possibly matching TRBD1 (5 bases). Germline CDR1 is SGHDT and CDR2 is YYEEEE. V gave up 5 bases and J gave up 4 bases, with 18 bases separating them. This CDR3 has 15 residues. CDR3: CASRFWGKISYGYTF. In DNA, the CDR3 is TGTGCCAGCAGGTTTTGGGGCAAGATCTCCTATGGCTACACCTTC. The complete variable domain, with remaining parts taken from reference TRBV5-6 and TRBJ1-2, reads DAGVTQSPTHLIKTRGQQVTLRCSPKSGHDTVSWYQQALGQGPQFIFQYYEEEERQRGNFPDRFSGHQFPNYSSELNVNALLLGDSALYLCASRFWGKISYGYTFGSGTRLTVV.

V gene TRBV28 combines with J gene TRBJ2-3, with 7 bases fitting TRBD2. Germline trimming cut 2 bases from V and 0 bases from J; bases unmatched to any gene: 2. This CDR3 contains 15 residues. Per germline, CDR1 MDHEN and CDR2 SYDVKM. The CDR3 nucleotides are TGTGCCAGCAGTTTACATAGCGGGAGCACAGATACGCAGTATTTT. It yields the protein CASSLHSGSTDTQYF.

V gene TRBV5-6 combines with J gene TRBJ2-2; possible D gene TRBD1, 5 bases. Germline V gene lookup returns CDR1 SGHDT and CDR2 YYEEEE. The CDR3 is 18 residues long. Trimming cost V 4 bases and J 4 bases, with 23 bases left between them. As DNA, the CDR3 is TGTGCCAGCAGCCGGCGAGACAGAGCACTTTGGGGCACCGGGGAGCTGTTTTTT. Translating gives CASSRRDRALWGTGELFF. The variable domain in full, with the rest retrieved from reference TRBV5-6 and TRBJ2-2, is DAGVTQSPTHLIKTRGQQVTLRCSPKSGHDTVSWYQQALGQGPQFIFQYYEEEERQRGNFPDRFSGHQFPNYSSELNVNALLLGDSALYLCASSRRDRALWGTGELFFGEGSRLTVL.

This clone was recorded only once. The V gene is TRBV28, the J gene TRBJ1-5; D ambiguous. With 5 bases removed from V and 6 bases from J, the gap between germline ends came to 8 bases. CDR3 length equals 12 residues. Germline CDR1 is MDHEN and CDR2 is SYDVKM. The CDR3 bases are TGTGCCAGCAGTGTGAGTTCTCAGCCCCAGCATTTT. This gives the protein CASSVSSQPQHF.

This clone showed up just once. CDR3 protein: CASSKPGQEYEQYF. The CDR3 coding sequence is TGTGCCAGCAGTAAGCCGGGACAGGAATACGAGCAGTACTTC. The rearrangement joins TRBV27 to TRBJ2-7; 8 positions agree with TRBD1. CDR3 length: 14 amino acids. V was clipped by 5 bases and J by 4 bases; unmatched bases: 7. CDR1 and CDR2 (germline): MNHEY, SMNVEV (reference sequence).

The chain links TRBV5-1 to TRBJ2-1; 9 bases map to TRBD1. The CDR3 has 14 amino acids. With 2 bases clipped from V and 8 bases from J, the junction kept 5 bases outside the gene matches. Germline V gene data show CDR1 as SGHRS and CDR2 as YFSETQ. CDR3 coding DNA: TGCGCCAGCAGCTTCTGGACAGGGGAGCATGAGCAGTTCTTC. It translates to CASSFWTGEHEQFF.

The V and J genes are TRBV19 and TRBJ2-1; 14 positions match TRBD2. The junction had 8 bases not matched to a gene; V was cut back by 3 bases and J by 4 bases. CDR3 length equals 18 residues. The germline gives CDR1 LNHDA, CDR2 SQIVND (reference sequence). CDR3 residues: CASSIGRTSGGLYNEQFF. The CDR3 nucleotides read TGTGCCAGTAGTATCGGGCGGACTAGCGGGGGGCTTTACAATGAGCAGTTCTTC.

Only a few counts were recorded for this clone. The chain combines TRBV7-9 with TRBJ2-1, with TRBD2 as a possible D gene (6 bases). The length of the CDR3 is 14 residues. The germline gives CDR1 SEHNR, CDR2 FQNEAQ (reference sequence). The V end lost 7 bases, the J end lost 6 bases, and 16 bases lay between the germline ends. The CDR3 DNA is TGTGCCAGCACCCTCCGGACGGAGGGCAATGAGCAGTTCTTC. Amino acid sequence: CASTLRTEGNEQFF.

V is TRBV5-4 and J is TRBJ2-5; tentatively, D is TRBD1 (5 bases). V was cut by 4 bases and J by 5 bases, with 15 bases left in between. The CDR3 is 14 residues long. CDR1 is SGHNT and CDR2 is YYREEE in the germline V gene (reference sequence). CDR3 loop: CASSPHDSRETQYF. CDR3 in DNA: TGTGCCAGCAGCCCTCACGACAGCCGGGAGACCCAGTACTTC.

The chain links TRBV7-9 to TRBJ1-6, with unresolved D. The germline V gene has CDR1 SEHNR and CDR2 FQNEAQ (reference sequence). V was trimmed by 5 bases and J by 5 bases, leaving 10 bases between them. The CDR3 loop spans 14 amino acids. The CDR3 region is CASSPRSNNSPLHF. The CDR3 bases are TGTGCCAGCAGCCCCCGATCTAATAATTCACCCCTCCACTTT.

The gene calls are TRBV4-2 and TRBJ1-2, with a possible D match to TRBD1 (5 bases). The V end lost 1 base, the J end lost 3 bases, and 9 bases lay between the germline ends. CDR1 and CDR2 (germline): LGHNA, YNFKEQ. The CDR3 consists of 14 residues. Written as DNA, the CDR3 is TGTGCCAGCAGCCAAGTAGACAGTGACTATGGCTACACCTTC. This encodes CASSQVDSDYGYTF.

The chain carries TRBV2 and TRBJ2-2, with 14 bases fitting TRBD2. The CDR3 totals 16 residues. V was clipped by 6 bases and J by 6 bases; unmatched bases: 6. Germline V gene sequence: CDR1 SNHLY, CDR2 FYNNEI. The CDR3 reads CASRRGLAGAPGELFF. In nucleotides, the CDR3 is TGTGCCAGCAGGAGGGGACTAGCGGGGGCCCCCGGGGAGCTGTTTTTT.

A few counts support this clone. V is TRBV11-3 and J is TRBJ2-3; TRBD1 might be the D (6 bases). The germline V gene has CDR1 SGHNT and CDR2 YENEEA. The V gene lost 0 bases and the J gene lost 3 bases, with 16 bases spanning the gap. The CDR3 contains 17 residues. CDR3 coding DNA: TGTGCCAGCAGCTTAGATGGGAGACTGGGGACAACAGATACGCAGTATTTT. Protein product: CASSLDGRLGTTDTQYF. The complete variable domain, with remaining parts taken from reference TRBV11-3 and TRBJ2-3, reads EAGVVQSPRYKIIEKKQPVAFWCNPISGHNTLYWYLQNLGQGPELLIRYENEEAVDDSQLPKDRFSAERLKGVDSTLKIQPAELGDSAVYLCASSLDGRLGTTDTQYFGPGTRLTVL.

For the CDR3, the DNA is TGTGCCAGCAGCATAGGCATCTCAGCAACTAATGAAAAACTGTTTTTT. It yields the protein CASSIGISATNEKLFF. The J gene is TRBJ1-4, the V gene TRBV9; no definite D call. Trimming shortened V by 4 bases and J by 0 bases, and 13 bases separated the two germline ends. The CDR3 contains 16 residues. In germline, CDR1 is SGDLS, CDR2 YYNGEE.

This chain links TRBV27 with TRBJ2-7, with 9 bases matching TRBD1. The V segment lost 8 bases and the J segment 1 base; nucleotides outside the gene matches: 3. Germline V gene lookup returns CDR1 MNHEY and CDR2 SMNVEV (reference sequence). The CDR3 sequence is 13 residues long. The CDR3 DNA reads TGTGCCAGCGCGGGACAGGGTTCCTACGAGCAGTACTTC. Residues: CASAGQGSYEQYF.

The chain employs TRBV11-2 and TRBJ2-3, with 7 bases identical to TRBD2. Germline loops: CDR1 SGHAT, CDR2 FQNNGV. The CDR3 consists of 13 residues. With 5 bases clipped from V and 3 bases from J, the junction kept 2 bases outside the gene matches. As DNA, the CDR3 is TGTGCCAGCAGCGGGGGGGGAACAGATACGCAGTATTTT. The encoded protein is CASSGGGTDTQYF.

To note about this clone: One end of the junction varies from germline; a read error may be responsible. This chain links TRBV6-6 with TRBJ2-1; unclear D gene. The CDR3 runs 16 residues. Germline V gene sequence: CDR1 MNHNY, CDR2 SVGAGI (reference sequence). CDR3 in DNA: TGTGCCAGCAGTTACTCGATAGACGGGTCCTCCAATGAGCAGTTCTTC. Encoded protein: CASSYSIDGSSNEQFF.

The chain carries TRBV27 and TRBJ2-3; 7 nucleotides agree with TRBD2. The CDR3 runs to 16 residues. Per the germline V gene, CDR1 is MNHEY and CDR2 is SMNVEV (reference sequence). V dropped 5 bases and J dropped 6; count of bases not matched to a gene: 14. CDR3 sequence: CASSHLLTSPTDTQYF. DNA of the CDR3: TGTGCCAGCAGTCACCTCCTGACTAGCCCGACCGATACGCAGTATTTT.

This clone was recorded a few times. The chain employs TRBV4-3 and TRBJ1-4; maybe TRBD1 (5 bases). V was shortened by 0 bases and J by 0 bases, with 11 bases between the two germline ends. Germline CDR1 LGHNA, CDR2 YSLEER. The CDR3 is 17 residues long. The CDR3 sequence: CASSQDPGLATNEKLFF. The CDR3 DNA reads as TGCGCCAGCAGCCAAGACCCAGGGTTAGCAACTAATGAAAAACTGTTTTTT.

V usage is TRBV9 and J usage is TRBJ1-2, with D possibly matching TRBD1 (6 bases). From germline, CDR1 is SGDLS and CDR2 YYNGEE. The V gene lost 0 bases and the J gene lost 5 bases, with 8 bases spanning the gap. This CDR3 is 13 amino acids long. CDR3 loop: CASSVAGEYGYTF. The CDR3 DNA follows: TGTGCCAGCAGCGTAGCAGGGGAGTATGGCTACACCTTC.

This chain connects TRBV11-2 to TRBJ2-7, with 7 positions matching TRBD2. The J segment lost 0 bases and the V segment lost 2 bases, leaving 7 bases of the junction unmatched. Per germline, CDR1 SGHAT and CDR2 FQNNGV. The CDR3 consists of 16 residues. The CDR3 spells CASSLFLSGASYEQYF. In nucleotides, the CDR3 is TGTGCCAGCAGCTTATTTTTGAGCGGGGCCTCCTACGAGCAGTACTTC.

The J gene is TRBJ1-4, the V gene TRBV5-4; possible D gene TRBD1, 6 bases. This CDR3 is built from 15 residues. The germline V gene encodes CDR1 SGHNT and CDR2 YYREEE (reference sequence). Trimming pared 4 bases from V and 8 bases from J, leaving 18 bases between. The CDR3 sequence: CASSPSGASGEKLFF. The CDR3 DNA sequence: TGTGCCAGCAGCCCCTCAGGGGCATCGGGGGAAAAACTGTTTTTT.

This chain links TRBV29-1 with TRBJ2-5, with D maybe TRBD2 (6 bases). Trimming removed 3 bases from V and 0 bases from J, with 8 bases in between. The CDR3 loop spans 13 amino acids. CDR1 is SQVTM, CDR2 ANQGSEA, per germline. Written as DNA, the CDR3 is TGCAGCGTTGACCAGCGGGACCAAGAGACCCAGTACTTC. Amino acid sequence: CSVDQRDQETQYF. The full variable domain, rest sourced from reference TRBV29-1 and TRBJ2-5, is SAVISQKPSRDICQRGTSLTIQCQVDSQVTMMFWYRQQPGQSLTLIATANQGSEATYESGFVIDKFPISRPNLTFSTLTVSNMSPEDSSIYLCSVDQRDQETQYFGPGTRLLVL.